The TCR beta chain under discussion was sequenced for a study of T cells in Graves' hyperthyroidism and ophthalmopathy (dated by TCRdb to the late 2010s). Notes on the research overall: Peripheral blood was sampled at the time of initial diagnosis, prior to any treatment. According to the paper, TCR Vbeta CDR3 sequencing was carried out on some 130 peripheral blood samples, which came from under 50 ophthalmopathy, around 74 hyperthyroidism and roughly 17 progressor patients. The 75 to 100 discovery patients were randomly split 7:3 into training and test sets. After sampling, hyperthyroidism patients received methimazole starting at 30 mg daily, and ophthalmopathy patients received high-dose intravenous methylprednisolone. In addition, the study compared T-cell repertoires in thyroid tissue and in blood from 6 or 7 Graves' hyperthyroidism patients. A discovery cohort of approximately 97 patients, roughly 43 with Graves' ophthalmopathy and approximately 57 with stable Graves' hyperthyroidism, was used to find distinguishing TCR V-J signatures. Whether ophthalmopathy could be predicted prospectively was tested in an independent validation cohort made up of approximately 19 hyperthyroidism patients plus 17 patients who later progressed to ophthalmopathy.

From its cysteine to its phenylalanine, the CDR3 spans 15 amino acids. The DNA shown is the 45-base CDR3, in frame from base 1. CDR1 and CDR2 were assigned from the germline V gene as SGHTA and FQGTGA. V and J are truncated by 5 bases and 4 bases respectively, leaving an intervening sequence of 17 bases. Moderately to severely active disease, a Clinical Activity Score of at least 3, a NOSPECS grade of at least 4, and a duration under 3 months were present in ophthalmopathy patients. Any patient with an uncontrolled infection, another autoimmune disease, pregnancy or lactation was excluded. Diagnoses were based on clinical symptoms, serum thyroxine and TRAb, thyroid ultrasound and orbital computed tomography. Ficoll-Paque density gradient centrifugation was used to isolate PBMCs from about 10 ml of fresh peripheral blood. Total RNA was extracted using Trizol reagent, and RNA quality was assessed on an Agilent 2100 Bioanalyzer.

This clonotype was seen at least ten times. This receptor's antigen is unknown. The sample holds no much larger clone one base away, and base qualities are not on file. Summary of the overall study and its limitations: A model built on a 13 V-J signature distinguished ophthalmopathy from stable hyperthyroidism, reaching roughly 88% sensitivity and around 82% specificity in cross-validation and 80%/75% in testing. In validation, progression to ophthalmopathy was predicted by the model with 70.59% sensitivity and 72% to 85% specificity, a median of approximately 6.5 months before onset. Most expanded thyroid clonotypes (frequency above 0.001) were also found in blood, which suggests that blood repertoires may mirror thyroid immune responses. Sample size was not statistically predetermined, and investigators were not blinded to group allocation.

Amplification of TCR beta CDR3 regions was carried out from RNA transcripts. The first round of RT-PCR for the TCR CDR3 was performed with the HTBI primer set and the Qiagen OneStep RT-PCR kit. The libraries were constructed in a second round of multiplex PCR and then size-selected and purified. Paired-end sequencing of the libraries was performed with 100 bp reads on an Illumina HiSeq2000. The study's processing was this. SOAPnuke was used to process the raw data, removing reads that contained adapters or uncalled bases, had a mean Phred below 15, or lacked an exact match to the constant primer or identifier. COPE v1.2.5 was used to merge high-quality paired reads, and clonotypes were defined as unique nucleotide sequences. MiTCR v1.1 was used to align the clonotypes against IMGT TRBV, TRBD and TRBJ reference segments. The analysis was restricted to V-J combinations with a frequency above 0.0001, which together covered over 99% of the repertoires. A TCS score was defined as the ratio of F50 (clonal expansion) to E x V (chaos), with BLOSUM62-based TCRdist applied between CDR3 peptides within each V-J. Welch's t-statistics and random forest reduced 500 to 650 V-J features to 13, which were used in a naive Bayes classifier (R e1071). TCRdb reprocessed the public reads (quality trimming at Q25 with fastp, clone calling with MiXCR) and kept in-frame beta chains. Merged by CDR3 protein, the rows form single entries marked with the most common genes and DNA. It is TCRdb's table, rather than the study itself, that gives the V and J calls and clone size. The sample data list about 270,000 distinct CDR3 sequences, and about 24% of these were observed just once. Clones ranked in the top ten supply around 40% of the sample.

The sequence was obtained from a middle-aged woman with Graves' ophthalmopathy. This chain is built from TRBV7-3 and TRBJ2-5, with TRBD1 tentatively as D gene (7 bases match). The source material was blood. The nucleotide sequence is TGTGCCAGCAGCCCAAGCGGAGGGGGCGGAGAGACCCAGTACTTC. It encodes CASSPSGGGGETQYF. Here the CDR3 is joined to the reference TRBV7-3 and TRBJ2-5 genes, and the full variable domain is: GAGVSQTPSNKVTEKGKYVELRCDPISGHTALYWYRQSLGQGPEFLIYFQGTGAADDSGLPNDRFFAVRPEGSVSTLKIQRTERGDSAVYLCASSPSGGGGETQYFGPGTRLLVL.